These T cell receptor beta chains were read from a single sample in a study of response to subunit inactivated influenza vaccine. Each CDR3 protein is one row after TCRdb ran MiXCR on the RT-PCR reads. The sample yields around 570,000 distinct CDR3 sequences, approximately 7.6% seen once. The specimen was PBMCs from blood, collected around 25 months after vaccination. The receptors originated from a man between 45 and 75 years old who received an inactivated influenza vaccine. The CDR3 runs from the conserved cysteine through the conserved F or W. The D gene is left open where the match is weak. For some rows the clone size is stated as once, few or many, or as a class when expanded; others skip it.

v_gene	j_gene	abundance	d_gene	CDR3nt	CDR3aa
TRBV5-1	TRBJ1-1	many	.	TGCGCCAGCAGCCGCGGGGGAGAAACTGAAGCTTTCTTT	CASSRGGETEAFF
TRBV30	TRBJ2-7	.	TRBD1	TGTGCCTGGAGTGTACACGGGGGACAGGTACCGTACTTC	CAWSVHGGQVPYF
TRBV12-3/TRBV12-4	TRBJ2-1	many	TRBD2	TGTGCCAGCAGTTTAGGCGGACTAGGCGAGCAGTTCTTC	CASSLGGLGEQFF
TRBV5-1	TRBJ2-7	many	TRBD2	TGCGCCAGCAGCTCGACGACTAGCGGCTACGAGCAGTACTTC	CASSSTTSGYEQYF
TRBV12-3/TRBV12-4	TRBJ2-1	few	.	TGTGCCAGCAGTTTCGGCGTCTCCTACAATGAGCAGTTCTTC	CASSFGVSYNEQFF
TRBV5-4	TRBJ2-3	few	TRBD2	TGTGCCAGCAGCCTGGGACTAGCGGGAACCGTAGTGTCGGGTGGTACGCAGTATTTT	CASSLGLAGTVVSGGTQYF
TRBV6-5	TRBJ2-1	few	.	TGTGCCAGCAGTTACTCAGGCGGGTTTATGGTCTTC	CASSYSGGFMVF
TRBV12-3/TRBV12-4	TRBJ1-2	few	.	TGTGCCAGCAGTCCCGGGGGGGCAGCTAACTATGGCTACACCTTC	CASSPGGAANYGYTF
TRBV5-4	TRBJ2-7	.	.	TGTGCCAGCAGCGCAACCGGTGGAGAGCAGTACTTC	CASSATGGEQYF
TRBV6-2/TRBV6-3	TRBJ2-1	many	.	TGTGCCAGCAGTGGCACGGGCTTCGGGACATCTCAGTTCTTC	CASSGTGFGTSQFF
TRBV12-3/TRBV12-4	TRBJ1-5	.	.	TGTGCCAGCAGCTCGGACGGAGTCAATCAGCCCCAGCATTTT	CASSSDGVNQPQHF
TRBV2	TRBJ2-2	few	.	TGTGCCAGCAGTGGTGAGAGTTCGAACACCGGGGAGCTGTTTTTT	CASSGESSNTGELFF
TRBV5-6	TRBJ2-7	.	.	TGTGCCAGCAGCCCCGTGCCCAGCGGCTACGAGCAGTACTTC	CASSPVPSGYEQYF
TRBV14	TRBJ1-1	many	.	TGTGCCAGCAGCCAAGGGACCGGCGCAAGGGCTTTCTTT	CASSQGTGARAFF
TRBV6-2/TRBV6-3	TRBJ2-7	many	.	TGTGCCAGCATGGGGACACCCTACGAGCAGTACTTC	CASMGTPYEQYF
TRBV5-1	TRBJ2-1	.	TRBD2	TGCGCCAGCAGCTTGGCCGGCGGCGGGAGGGCAAGGAATGAGCAGTTCTTC	CASSLAGGGRARNEQFF
TRBV11-2	TRBJ2-5	many	TRBD1	TGTGCCAGCAGCTTAGGCGAGGTGATTGGGACAGGGGGCAAAGAGACCCAGTACTTC	CASSLGEVIGTGGKETQYF
TRBV20-1	TRBJ2-5	many	TRBD1	TGCAGTGCAACCGGGACAGGGGGCTTAGAGACCCAGTACTTC	CSATGTGGLETQYF
TRBV7-2	TRBJ2-5	few	TRBD1	TGTGCCAGCAGCTTCCAAGAACAGGGGCTCGGTGAGACCCAGTACTTC	CASSFQEQGLGETQYF
TRBV12-3/TRBV12-4	TRBJ1-5	few	.	TGTGCCAGCAGTTTGCAGGGGCTTCAGCCCCAGCATTTT	CASSLQGLQPQHF
TRBV6-1	TRBJ2-7	few	TRBD1	TGTGCCAGCACTCCCCTCGGGACAGGGGAGTCCCACGAGCAGTACTTC	CASTPLGTGESHEQYF
TRBV5-1	TRBJ2-5	.	.	TGCGCCAGCAGCAGGGGGACTAACCAAGAGACCCAGTACTTC	CASSRGTNQETQYF
TRBV10-3	TRBJ1-2	.	.	TGTGCCATCAGTGAGCCGAAGAGTGAGGGCACCTTC	CAISEPKSEGTF
TRBV6-2/TRBV6-3	TRBJ2-3	few	.	TGTGCCAGCAGTTTAAGGGCTAGCATTACAGATACGCAGTATTTT	CASSLRASITDTQYF
TRBV7-2	TRBJ2-7	few	.	TGTGCCAGCAGTTTTAAAGGGTCACCGGGCTACGAGCAGTACTTC	CASSFKGSPGYEQYF
TRBV20-1	TRBJ2-7	many	TRBD2	TGCAGTGCCGCAGGTAGCGGGGTCCACTCCTACGAGCAGTACTTC	CSAAGSGVHSYEQYF
TRBV5-1	TRBJ1-4	many	TRBD1	TGCGCCAGCAGACCAGGACAGGGAAGGGAAAAACTGTTTTTT	CASRPGQGREKLFF
TRBV6-2/TRBV6-3	TRBJ1-5	few	.	TGTGCCAGCAGTTACCCCACCCGTCGGGGCCGACAGCCCCAGCATTTT	CASSYPTRRGRQPQHF
TRBV6-5	TRBJ2-7	few	TRBD1	TGTGCCAGCAGTTACTTGGACAGGGCCGCCTACTACGAGCAGTACTTC	CASSYLDRAAYYEQYF
TRBV11-3	TRBJ2-5	few	TRBD1	TGTGCCAGCAGTTCAGGGGGCGCGGAGACCCAGTACTTC	CASSSGGAETQYF